The entry below gives a single T cell receptor beta chain sequence along with its context. The data derive from a study of blood T cell repertoires in COVID-19. In the original analysis: Amplified reference gene primers provided the basis for estimating nucleated cell counts. TCRdb keeps only in-frame clones here, not all; method: immunoSEQ multiplex PCR. That table gives V, J and clone size, and the DNA gave D and trimming. The data show some 220,000 clones, with 84% seen just once and approximately 10% held by the top ten. Per germline, CDR1 SEHNR and CDR2 FQNEAQ (reference sequence). CDR3 length: 16 amino acids. Trimming removed 4 bases from V and 0 bases from J; junction bases left unmatched: 5.

The TCR originated in a man aged 50 to 60 with active or convalescent COVID-19. Sequenced material: peripheral blood. This rearrangement joins TRBV7-9 to TRBJ2-4; TRBD1 matches 8 bases. CDR3 nucleotide sequence: TGTGCCAGCAGCTCGACAGGGGCACTAGCCAAAAACATTCAGTACTTC. This encodes CASSSTGALAKNIQYF.